One and the same sample provided the 23 T cell receptor beta chains below, sequenced in a study of regulatory T cells in long-lasting Graves disease. As to time point: newly diagnosed GD, antithyroid drugs for less than 3 months. Extracted RNA from PBMCs served as the source of the TCR library. Sequencing libraries for TCR beta were prepared with iRepertoire HTBI primers and Arm-PCR of CDR3 regions. From the multiplex PCR reads, TCRdb called clonotypes with MiXCR, one entry per CDR3 protein. The sample lists 400,000 to 500,000 distinct CDR3 sequences; approximately 16% were seen once. This same sample was also part of a study on T cells in Graves' hyperthyroidism and ophthalmopathy.

Sequences were derived from peripheral blood mononuclear cells (PBMCs), sampled at new diagnosis, from a patient treated with antithyroid drugs. These receptors were obtained from a woman between 35 and 50 years old with Graves disease.

The chain has TRBV5-4 and TRBJ1-4; 9 bases are shared with TRBD1. Losses at the gene ends were 2 bases for V and 8 bases for J; bases not matched to a gene: 10. The germline CDR1 and CDR2 sequences are SGHNT and YYREEE (reference sequence). The CDR3 contains 16 residues. CDR3 bases: TGTGCCAGCAGCTTTTCCAGGACAGGGGTGAACGAAAAACTGTTTTTT. Amino acids: CASSFSRTGVNEKLFF.

This clonotype has at least ten counts. In DNA form, the CDR3 reads TGTGCCAGCAGCTTTTCCGACTACGATAGCACAGATACGCAGTATTTT. It is translated as CASSFSDYDSTDTQYF. This chain links TRBV7-9 with TRBJ2-3; tentatively, D is TRBD2 (5 bases). The V end was cut by 3 bases, the J end by 0 bases, with 13 bases between. The CDR3 sequence is 16 residues long. Germline CDR1 SEHNR, CDR2 FQNEAQ (reference sequence).

There are many counts of this clonotype. This chain links TRBV9 with TRBJ2-3; no definite D call. The CDR3 length is 12 residues. Germline loops: CDR1 SGDLS, CDR2 YYNGEE. V was clipped by 7 bases and J by 3 bases, with 9 bases between them. The CDR3 spells CASGPETDTQYF. Here the CDR3 DNA reads TGTGCCAGCGGCCCGGAGACAGATACGCAGTATTTT.

The chain combines TRBV18 with TRBJ2-1; possible D gene TRBD2, 7 bases. Deletions cut 0 bases from V and 8 bases from J, with 17 bases between. The CDR3 contains 16 residues. From germline, CDR1 is KGHSH and CDR2 LQKENI. The CDR3 nucleotides are TGTGCCAGCTCACCACCGGGGGGGGCCACCACTGATGAGCAGTTCTTC. It encodes CASSPPGGATTDEQFF.

This clonotype has a count of ten or more. The V gene is TRBV27, the J gene TRBJ1-2; D is possibly TRBD1 (6 bases). Per germline, CDR1 MNHEY and CDR2 SMNVEV (reference sequence). This CDR3 has 17 residues. V lost 0 bases to trimming and J lost 3 bases, with 17 bases between them. The CDR3 region has the DNA TGTGCCAGCAGTTTATCGGCTACGCAGGGGCGTGACTATGGCTACACCTTC. Translated, it gives CASSLSATQGRDYGYTF.

This clonotype was seen a handful of times. The chain is built from TRBV4-1 and TRBJ2-7; D may correspond to TRBD1 or TRBD2 (5 bases each). The ends were cut back, 0 bases at V and 7 bases at J, with 16 bases in the middle. Germline lookup yields CDR1 MGHRA and CDR2 YSYEKL. The CDR3 runs 15 residues. The DNA for the CDR3 is TGCGCCAGCAGCCAAGAAGTGGGACCCAGTGGGGAGCAGTACTTC. Its translation is CASSQEVGPSGEQYF.

This clonotype was seen many times. The V and J genes are TRBV11-3 and TRBJ1-3; D is ambiguous. The V end was cut by 4 bases, the J end by 1 base, with 14 bases between. Looked up from germline, CDR1 is SGHNT and CDR2 is YENEEA. This CDR3 spans 16 amino acids. In nucleotides, the CDR3 is TGTGCCAGCAGCTCCCCGTCCATGCGGTCTGGAAACACCATATATTTT. This encodes CASSSPSMRSGNTIYF.

V is TRBV12-3 or TRBV12-4 and J is TRBJ2-3, with D possibly being TRBD1 or TRBD2 (6 bases each). V gave up 2 bases and J gave up 5 bases, with 11 bases separating them. CDR3 length: 14 amino acids. The DNA of the CDR3 is TGTGCCAGCAGTTTACTACAGGGAGGAGATACGCAGTATTTT. Its protein is CASSLLQGGDTQYF.

This clonotype was found many times. The chain couples TRBV2 to TRBJ2-3, with TRBD1 matching over 12 bases. With V trimmed by 6 bases and J by 4 bases, 5 bases remained unmatched. Germline V gives CDR1 SNHLY, CDR2 FYNNEI. The CDR3 loop spans 15 amino acids. The CDR3 region has the DNA TGTGCCAGCAGACTTGGGACAGGGGGCGCAGATACGCAGTATTTT. It is translated as CASRLGTGGADTQYF.

This clonotype showed up many times. This rearrangement joins TRBV20-1 to TRBJ2-7; 8 bases fit TRBD1. J gave up 2 bases and V 5 bases, and 8 bases lay outside the gene matches. CDR1 and CDR2 from the germline V gene are DFQATT and SNEGSKA (reference sequence). The CDR3 loop spans 14 amino acids. CDR3 in DNA: TGCAGTGCTGGAACCAGGGGGCCAACCTACGAGCAGTACTTC. It yields the protein CSAGTRGPTYEQYF.

This clonotype appeared many times. The V and J genes are TRBV7-2 and TRBJ2-1; 7 bases match TRBD2. V dropped 1 base and J dropped 4; count of bases not matched to a gene: 13. Looked up from germline, CDR1 is SGHTA and CDR2 is FQGNSA. The CDR3 covers 18 residues. Written as DNA, the CDR3 is TGTGCCAGCAGCTTAGAAGTATTAAGGCGGGAGAGATACAATGAGCAGTTCTTC. This gives the protein CASSLEVLRRERYNEQFF.

Only a few counts were recorded for this clonotype. J is TRBJ2-2 and V is TRBV7-2, with a weak D call TRBD1 (6 bases). Looked up from germline, CDR1 is SGHTA and CDR2 is FQGNSA. CDR3 length: 14 residues. With 5 bases removed from V and 3 bases from J, the gap between germline ends came to 10 bases. The CDR3 loop reads CASSAGQYTGELFF. The CDR3 DNA sequence: TGTGCCAGCAGCGCCGGACAGTACACCGGGGAGCTGTTTTTT.

This sequence joins TRBV12-3 or TRBV12-4 and TRBJ1-5; D not certain. This CDR3 is built from 13 residues. Trimming removed 3 bases at V and 5 bases at J, with 8 bases between. For the CDR3, the DNA is TGTGCCAGCAGTTTTCTGGCCGATCAGCCCCAGCATTTT. Translated: CASSFLADQPQHF.

This clonotype turned up a few times. This sequence joins TRBV11-2 and TRBJ2-1, with D possibly being TRBD1 (5 bases). V lost 5 bases, J lost 8 bases, and 10 bases lay in between. Looked up from germline, CDR1 is SGHAT and CDR2 is FQNNGV. This CDR3 has 12 residues. This CDR3 is CASSRWGHEQFF. For the CDR3, the DNA is TGTGCCAGCAGCCGATGGGGCCATGAGCAGTTCTTC.

This clonotype was observed many times. The gene calls are TRBV3-1 and TRBJ1-2, with unresolved D. Germline values: CDR1 LGHDT, CDR2 YNNKEL (reference sequence). Trimming took 0 bases from V and 4 from J, leaving 6 bases between them. The CDR3 runs 13 residues. The CDR3 sequence: CASSQDLGYGYTF. CDR3 bases: TGTGCCAGCAGCCAAGATCTGGGCTATGGCTACACCTTC. The full variable domain, completed using reference TRBV3-1 and TRBJ1-2, is DTAVSQTPKYLVTQMGNDKSIKCEQNLGHDTMYWYKQDSKKFLKIMFSYNNKELIINETVPNRFSPKSPDKAHLNLHINSLELGDSAVYFCASSQDLGYGYTFGSGTRLTVV.

Comments on this clonotype: Since a much larger clone is just one base distant, this may be a read error. V gene TRBV28 combines with J gene TRBJ1-1, with 9 bases that match TRBD1. Germline CDR1 and CDR2: MDHEN and SYDVKM. The CDR3 loop spans 19 amino acids. CDR3 in amino acids: CASSFVGAWDRVMGTEASF. The CDR3 DNA reads as TGTGCCAGCAGTTTTGTCGGGGCCTGGGACAGGGTTATGGGCACTGAAGCTTCCTTT.

This clonotype was seen many times. CDR3 sequence (DNA): TGTGCCAGCAGCGCCCGAGGGACGGGTGGCTACACCTTC. It codes for CASSARGTGGYTF. This sequence joins TRBV11-1 and TRBJ1-2, with a tentative D call TRBD1 (5 bases). Germline V gene sequence: CDR1 SGHAT, CDR2 FQDESV (reference sequence). The CDR3 runs 13 residues. The ends were cut back, 5 bases at V and 7 bases at J, with 14 bases in the middle.

This clonotype was recorded at least ten times. The V call is TRBV28, the J call TRBJ1-2; TRBD1 is a possible D gene (5 bases). V gave up 6 bases and J gave up 4 bases, with 15 bases separating them. Per germline, CDR1 MDHEN and CDR2 SYDVKM. The CDR3 is 14 residues long. DNA for the CDR3: TGTGCCAGCAGGGGTACCAGGGCTTCCTATGGCTACACCTTC. This gives the protein CASRGTRASYGYTF.

This clonotype occurred a few times. The V and J genes are TRBV5-1 and TRBJ1-2; D not certain. Trimming removed 4 bases from V and 9 bases from J, with 13 bases in between. The germline V gene has CDR1 SGHRS and CDR2 YFSETQ. The length of the CDR3 is 12 residues. CDR3 sequence (DNA): TGCGCCAGCAGCCCATCGGAGACAAGCTACACCTTC. Translating it yields CASSPSETSYTF.

J is TRBJ2-3 and V is TRBV19; either TRBD1 or TRBD2 may fit D (5 bases each). CDR1 LNHDA and CDR2 SQIVND come from the germline V gene (reference sequence). The CDR3 runs 14 residues. V gave up 1 base and J gave up 5 bases, with 10 bases separating them. This CDR3 is CASSIGGTGDTQYF. DNA for the CDR3: TGTGCCAGTAGTATAGGAGGGACGGGAGATACGCAGTATTTT.

This clonotype has just a few counts. This chain links TRBV29-1 with TRBJ2-7; the D gene is possibly TRBD2 (6 bases). Between the trimmed V and J ends, which lost 1 base and 0 bases, there was a span of 10 bases. This CDR3 is built from 14 residues. Germline CDR1 reads SQVTM; CDR2 reads ANQGSEA. This CDR3 is CSVEGEDTSYEQYF. The CDR3 coding sequence is TGCAGCGTTGAAGGGGAGGACACCTCCTACGAGCAGTACTTC.

Many counts were recorded for this clonotype. V and J are TRBV2 and TRBJ2-7; TRBD2 agrees at 7 bases. The CDR3 totals 17 residues. CDR1 and CDR2 (germline): SNHLY, FYNNEI. V dropped 4 bases and J dropped 2; count of bases not matched to a gene: 14. The CDR3 protein is CASSGGGAQRGAYEQYF. The DNA of the CDR3 is TGTGCCAGCAGTGGGGGGGGAGCCCAGCGGGGCGCCTACGAGCAGTACTTC.

In this sample, this clonotype turned up many times. The chain carries TRBV5-6 and TRBJ2-7; tentative D call: TRBD1 (6 bases). Trimming removed 0 bases at V and 0 bases at J, with 7 bases between. CDR3 size: 14 residues. The germline V gene has CDR1 SGHDT and CDR2 YYEEEE. CDR3 amino acids: CASSLETGSYEQYF. CDR3 nucleotides: TGTGCCAGCAGCTTGGAGACAGGCTCCTACGAGCAGTACTTC.